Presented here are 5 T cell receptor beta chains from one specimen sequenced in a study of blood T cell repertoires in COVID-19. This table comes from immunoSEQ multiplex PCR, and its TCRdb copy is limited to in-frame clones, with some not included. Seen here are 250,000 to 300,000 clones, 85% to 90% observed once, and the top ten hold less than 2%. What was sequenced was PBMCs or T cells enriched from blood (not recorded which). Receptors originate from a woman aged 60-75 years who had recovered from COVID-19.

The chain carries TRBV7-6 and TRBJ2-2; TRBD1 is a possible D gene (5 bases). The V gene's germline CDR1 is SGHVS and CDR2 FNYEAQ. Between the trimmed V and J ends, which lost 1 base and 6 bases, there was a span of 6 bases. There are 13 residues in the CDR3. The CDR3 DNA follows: TGTGCCAGCAGCTTAGTCAGGGCCGGGGAGCTGTTTTTT. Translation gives CASSLVRAGELFF. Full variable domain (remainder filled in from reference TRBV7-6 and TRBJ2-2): GAGVSQSPRYKVTKRGQDVALRCDPISGHVSLYWYRQALGQGPEFLTYFNYEAQQDKSGLPNDRFSAERPEGSISTLTIQRTEQRDSAMYRCASSLVRAGELFFGEGSRLTVL.

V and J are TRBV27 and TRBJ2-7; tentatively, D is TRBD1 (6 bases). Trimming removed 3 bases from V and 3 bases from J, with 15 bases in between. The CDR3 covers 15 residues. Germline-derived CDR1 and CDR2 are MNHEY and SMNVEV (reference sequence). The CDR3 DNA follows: TGTGCCAGCAGTTTCAACAGGGAATTAGTCTACGAGCAGTACTTC. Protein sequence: CASSFNRELVYEQYF.

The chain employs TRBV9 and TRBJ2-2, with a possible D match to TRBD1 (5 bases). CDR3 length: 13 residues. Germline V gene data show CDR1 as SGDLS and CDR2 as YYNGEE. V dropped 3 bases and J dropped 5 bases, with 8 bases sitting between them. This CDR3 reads CASSARVTGELFF. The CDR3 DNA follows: TGTGCCAGCAGCGCCAGGGTTACCGGGGAGCTGTTTTTT.

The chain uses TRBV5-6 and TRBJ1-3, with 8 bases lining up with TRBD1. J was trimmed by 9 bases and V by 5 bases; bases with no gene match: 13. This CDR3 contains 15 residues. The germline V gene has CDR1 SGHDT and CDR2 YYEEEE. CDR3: CASSLTGASESTIYF. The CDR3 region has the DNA TGTGCCAGCAGTTTGACAGGGGCTTCTGAAAGCACCATATATTTT.

The CDR3, as DNA: TGTGCCAGCCGTGGACAGGTGAACACTGAAGCTTTCTTT. Protein sequence: CASRGQVNTEAFF. V usage is TRBV2 and J usage is TRBJ1-1, with TRBD1 matching 7 bases. Trimming took 8 bases from V and 0 from J; bases not matched to a gene: 3. Germline V gives CDR1 SNHLY, CDR2 FYNNEI. The CDR3 has 13 amino acids.